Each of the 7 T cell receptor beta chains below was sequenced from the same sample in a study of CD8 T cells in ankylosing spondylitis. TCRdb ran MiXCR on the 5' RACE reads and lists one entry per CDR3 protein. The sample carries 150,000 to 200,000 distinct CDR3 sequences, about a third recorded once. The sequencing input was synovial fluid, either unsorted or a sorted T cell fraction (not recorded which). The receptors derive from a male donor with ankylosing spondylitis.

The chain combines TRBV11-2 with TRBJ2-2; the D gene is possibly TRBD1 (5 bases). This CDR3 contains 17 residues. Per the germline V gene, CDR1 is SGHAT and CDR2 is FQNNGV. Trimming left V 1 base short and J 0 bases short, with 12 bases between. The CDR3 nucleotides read TGTGCCAGCAGCTTAGTCCGGACACGGACGAACACCGGGGAGCTGTTTTTT. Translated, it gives CASSLVRTRTNTGELFF.

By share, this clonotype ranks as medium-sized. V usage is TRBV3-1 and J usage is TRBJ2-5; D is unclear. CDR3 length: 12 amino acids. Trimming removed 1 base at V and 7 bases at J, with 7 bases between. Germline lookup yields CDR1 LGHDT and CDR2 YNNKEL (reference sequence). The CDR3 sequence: CASSQGARTQYF. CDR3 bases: TGTGCCAGCAGCCAAGGGGCTAGGACCCAGTACTTC.

The CDR3 sequence: CASSSRAAKLNIQYF. The CDR3, as DNA: TGTGCCAGCAGCTCGAGAGCGGCGAAACTAAACATTCAGTACTTC. V is TRBV7-2 and J is TRBJ2-4, with D possibly TRBD2 on 5 matching bases. Deletions cut 4 bases from V and 6 bases from J, with 16 bases between. CDR3 length: 15 amino acids. Germline-derived CDR1 and CDR2 are SGHTA and FQGNSA.

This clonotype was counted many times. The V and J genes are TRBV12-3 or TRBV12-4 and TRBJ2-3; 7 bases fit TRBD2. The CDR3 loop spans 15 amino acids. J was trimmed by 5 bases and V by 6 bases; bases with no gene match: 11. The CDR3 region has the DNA TGTGCCAGCAGCGGAATGGGGGGGTATAGAGATACGCAGTATTTT. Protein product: CASSGMGGYRDTQYF.

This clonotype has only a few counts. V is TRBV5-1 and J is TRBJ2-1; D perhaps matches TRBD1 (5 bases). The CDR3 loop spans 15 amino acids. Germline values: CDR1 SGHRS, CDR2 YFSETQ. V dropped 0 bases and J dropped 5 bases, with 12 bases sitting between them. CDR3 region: CASSLEGAVNNEQFF. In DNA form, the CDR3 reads TGCGCCAGCAGCTTGGAAGGGGCAGTGAACAATGAGCAGTTCTTC. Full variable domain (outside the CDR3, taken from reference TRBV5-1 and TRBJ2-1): KAGVTQTPRYLIKTRGQQVTLSCSPISGHRSVSWYQQTPGQGLQFLFEYFSETQRNKGNFPGRFSGRQFSNSRSEMNVSTLELGDSALYLCASSLEGAVNNEQFFGPGTRLTVL.

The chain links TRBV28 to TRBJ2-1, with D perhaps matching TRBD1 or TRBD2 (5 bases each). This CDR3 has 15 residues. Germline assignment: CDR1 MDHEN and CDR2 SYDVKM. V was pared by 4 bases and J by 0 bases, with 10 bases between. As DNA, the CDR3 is TGTGCCAGCAGTTGGGACGGAGGCTCCTACAATGAGCAGTTCTTC. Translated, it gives CASSWDGGSYNEQFF.

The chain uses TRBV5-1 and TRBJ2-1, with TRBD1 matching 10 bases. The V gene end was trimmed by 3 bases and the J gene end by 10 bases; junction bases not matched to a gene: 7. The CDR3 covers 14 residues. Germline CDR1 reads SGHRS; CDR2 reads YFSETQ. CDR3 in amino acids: CASSSGQGTEEQFF. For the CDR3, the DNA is TGCGCCAGCAGCTCGGGACAGGGGACAGAAGAGCAGTTCTTC.